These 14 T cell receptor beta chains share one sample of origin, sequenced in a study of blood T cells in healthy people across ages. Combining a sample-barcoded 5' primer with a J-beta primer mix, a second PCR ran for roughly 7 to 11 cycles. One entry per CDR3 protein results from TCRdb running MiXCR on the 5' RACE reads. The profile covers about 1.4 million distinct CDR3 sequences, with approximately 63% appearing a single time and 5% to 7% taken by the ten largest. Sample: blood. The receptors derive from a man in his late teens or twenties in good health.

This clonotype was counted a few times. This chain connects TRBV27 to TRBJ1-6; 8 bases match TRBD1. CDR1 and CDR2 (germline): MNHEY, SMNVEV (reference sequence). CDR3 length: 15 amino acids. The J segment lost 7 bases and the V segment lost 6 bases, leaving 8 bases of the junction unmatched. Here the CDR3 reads CASRLVTGANSPLHF. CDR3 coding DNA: TGTGCCAGCAGGCTGGTGACAGGGGCAAATTCACCCCTCCACTTT.

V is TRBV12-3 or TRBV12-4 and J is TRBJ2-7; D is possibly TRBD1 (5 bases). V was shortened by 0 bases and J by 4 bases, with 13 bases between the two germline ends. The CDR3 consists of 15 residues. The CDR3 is CASSLAQGTLYEQYF. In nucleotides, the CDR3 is TGTGCCAGCAGTTTAGCGCAGGGAACCCTTTACGAGCAGTACTTC.

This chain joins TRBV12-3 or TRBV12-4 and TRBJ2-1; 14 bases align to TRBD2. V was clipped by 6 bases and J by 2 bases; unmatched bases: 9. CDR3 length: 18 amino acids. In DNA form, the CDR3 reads TGTGCCAGCAGGCCCGGGACTAGCGGGGGAGTCGCCTACAATGAGCAGTTCTTC. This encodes CASRPGTSGGVAYNEQFF.

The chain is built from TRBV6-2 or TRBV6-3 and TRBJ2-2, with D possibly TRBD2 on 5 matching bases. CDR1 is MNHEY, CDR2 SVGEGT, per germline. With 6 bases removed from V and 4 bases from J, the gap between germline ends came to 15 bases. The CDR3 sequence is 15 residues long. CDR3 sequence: CASSLAPKGTGELFF. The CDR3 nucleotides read TGTGCCAGCAGCCTAGCACCCAAGGGCACCGGGGAGCTGTTTTTT.

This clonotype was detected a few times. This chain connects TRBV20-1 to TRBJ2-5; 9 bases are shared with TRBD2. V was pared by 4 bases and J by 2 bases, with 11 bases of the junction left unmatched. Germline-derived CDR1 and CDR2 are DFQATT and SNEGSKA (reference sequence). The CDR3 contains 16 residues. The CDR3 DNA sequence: TGCAGTGCTACGTCGAGTAGCGGGAGCGTACAAGAGACCCAGTACTTC. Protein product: CSATSSSGSVQETQYF.

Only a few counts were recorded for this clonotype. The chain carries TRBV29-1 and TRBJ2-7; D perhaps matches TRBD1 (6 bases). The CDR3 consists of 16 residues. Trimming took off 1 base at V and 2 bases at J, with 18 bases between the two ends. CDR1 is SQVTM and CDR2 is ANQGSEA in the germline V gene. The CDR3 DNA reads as TGCAGCGTTGAAGGGCGAGGCGACAGGCAACCCTACGAGCAGTACTTC. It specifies CSVEGRGDRQPYEQYF.

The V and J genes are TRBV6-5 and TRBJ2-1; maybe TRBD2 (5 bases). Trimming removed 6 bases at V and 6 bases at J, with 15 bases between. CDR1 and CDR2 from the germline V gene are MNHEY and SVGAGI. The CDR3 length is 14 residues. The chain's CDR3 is CASSVPPGGNEQFF. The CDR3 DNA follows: TGTGCCAGCAGCGTCCCCCCAGGAGGCAATGAGCAGTTCTTC.

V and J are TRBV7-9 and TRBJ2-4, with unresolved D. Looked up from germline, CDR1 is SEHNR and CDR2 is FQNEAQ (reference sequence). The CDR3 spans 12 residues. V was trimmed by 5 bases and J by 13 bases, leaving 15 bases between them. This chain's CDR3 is CASSPGSAEQYF. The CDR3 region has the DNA TGTGCCAGCAGCCCAGGCTCGGCGGAGCAGTACTTC.

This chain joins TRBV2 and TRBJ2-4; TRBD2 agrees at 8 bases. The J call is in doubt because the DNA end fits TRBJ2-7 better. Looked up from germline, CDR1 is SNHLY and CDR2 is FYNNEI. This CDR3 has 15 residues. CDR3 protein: CASTPSGLGLYEQYF. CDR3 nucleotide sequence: TGTGCCAGCACCCCCTCGGGACTAGGCCTCTACGAGCAGTACTTC.

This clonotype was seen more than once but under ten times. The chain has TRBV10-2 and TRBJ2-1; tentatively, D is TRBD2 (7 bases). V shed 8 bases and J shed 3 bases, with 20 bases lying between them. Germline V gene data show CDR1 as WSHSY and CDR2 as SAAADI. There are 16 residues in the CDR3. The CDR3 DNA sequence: TGCGCCAGCTTGGGGGGGCCTAGCCATTTCTACAATGAGCAGTTCTTC. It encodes CASLGGPSHFYNEQFF.

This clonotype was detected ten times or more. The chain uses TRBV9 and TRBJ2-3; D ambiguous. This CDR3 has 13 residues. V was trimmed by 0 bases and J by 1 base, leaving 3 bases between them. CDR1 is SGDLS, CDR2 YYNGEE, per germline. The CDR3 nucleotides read TGTGCCAGCAGCGTAGCGGGCACAGATACGCAGTATTTT. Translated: CASSVAGTDTQYF.

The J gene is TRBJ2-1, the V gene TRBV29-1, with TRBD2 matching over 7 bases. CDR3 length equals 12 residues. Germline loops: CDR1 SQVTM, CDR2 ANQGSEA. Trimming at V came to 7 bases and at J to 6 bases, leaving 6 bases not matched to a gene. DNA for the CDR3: TGCAGCGGTGGGGCTAGCGGCAATGAGCAGTTCTTC. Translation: CSGGASGNEQFF.

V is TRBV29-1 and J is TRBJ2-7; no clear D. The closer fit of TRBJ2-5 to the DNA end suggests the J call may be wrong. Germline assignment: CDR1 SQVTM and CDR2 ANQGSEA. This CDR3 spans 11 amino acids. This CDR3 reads CSVTRSETQYF. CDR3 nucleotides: TGCAGCGTTACGAGGAGTGAGACCCAGTACTTC.

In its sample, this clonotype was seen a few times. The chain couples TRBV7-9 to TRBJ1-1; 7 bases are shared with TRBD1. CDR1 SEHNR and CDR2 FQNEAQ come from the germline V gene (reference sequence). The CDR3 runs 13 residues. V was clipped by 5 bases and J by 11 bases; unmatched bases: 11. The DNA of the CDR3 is TGTGCCAGCAGCCCAGGGGGAGGCAGTGAGGCTTTCTTT. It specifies CASSPGGGSEAFF.